This TCR beta chain was observed in a study of regulatory T cells in long-lasting Graves disease. Study-level background: Newly diagnosed Graves' patients had under 3 months of antithyroid drugs.

Looked up from germline, CDR1 is SGHVS and CDR2 is FQNEAQ. V was clipped by 5 bases and J by 5 bases, with 18 bases between them. The CDR3 loop spans 16 amino acids. This clonotype was seen more than once but under ten times. Library construction for TCR beta used iRepertoire HTBI primers and Arm-PCR of CDR3 regions. TCRdb re-called the multiplex PCR reads through MiXCR, storing one row per CDR3 protein. Here the sample spans fewer than 550,000 distinct CDR3 sequences, 15% to 20% being singletons. Documented time point: newly diagnosed GD, antithyroid drugs for less than 3 months. The TCR library used RNA extracted from PBMCs. American Thyroid Association guidelines defined how Graves' disease was diagnosed. The same sample was also studied in work on T cells in Graves' hyperthyroidism and ophthalmopathy. That paper notes: It was uncontrolled infection, other autoimmune disease, pregnancy or lactation that excluded patients.

Sequenced here: peripheral blood mononuclear cells (PBMCs), sampled at new diagnosis, from a patient treated with antithyroid drugs. This clonotype originated in a woman aged 35-65 years with Graves disease. The chain employs TRBV7-8 and TRBJ1-4; the D gene is possibly TRBD1 (5 bases). CDR3 amino acids: CASSTRTGPLNEKLFF. As DNA, the CDR3 is TGTGCCAGCAGCACCCGGACGGGACCATTAAATGAAAAACTGTTTTTT.